A selection of T cell receptor beta chains follows, all from one sample in a study of T cell responses to AZD1222 COVID-19 vaccine. The method was immunoSEQ multiplex PCR; TCRdb's version includes in-frame clones alone and lacks a portion of them. The sample lists some 170,000 clones; over 80% were seen once. This specimen consisted of peripheral blood, obtained 28 days after the second dose of the MenACWY control vaccine. The receptors shown here come from an adult who received the MenACWY meningococcal vaccine as a control. Each CDR3 is given with its conserved first and last residue. A D gene is named only where the DNA matches it firmly. Where a row states a size, it is once, few, many or the class of an expanded clone; other rows omit it.

d_call	j_call	v_call	clone_size	cdr3_nt	cdr3_aa
NA	TRBJ1-1	TRBV6-4	NA	TGTGCCAGCAGTGACTCTGGAGGGAACACTGAAGCTTTCTTT	CASSDSGGNTEAFF
NA	TRBJ1-1	TRBV10-1	NA	TGCGCCAGCAGTGATTTCGGCACTGAAGCTTTCTTT	CASSDFGTEAFF
NA	TRBJ2-5	TRBV5-4	NA	TGTGCCAGCAGCCCCGGACCGCCCGTTGGGGAGACCCAGTACTTC	CASSPGPPVGETQYF
NA	TRBJ1-6	TRBV28	NA	TGTGCCAGCAGGGCGGATTCACCCCTCCACTTT	CASRADSPLHF
NA	TRBJ2-2	TRBV3-1/TRBV3-2	NA	TGTGCCAGCAGCCAAGCGGGTCATGGGACCGGGGAGCTGTTTTTT	CASSQAGHGTGELFF
NA	TRBJ2-2	TRBV15	NA	TGTGCCACCAGCAGAGGAGGAGGAATCGACACCGGGGAGCTGTTTTTT	CATSRGGGIDTGELFF
TRBD1	TRBJ1-5	TRBV28	NA	TGTGCCAGCAGTGACCGACAGGGGGGTCAGCCCCAGCATTTT	CASSDRQGGQPQHF
NA	TRBJ1-1	TRBV29-1	NA	TGCAGCGTGCCCCACGGTCCTGAAGCTTTCTTT	CSVPHGPEAFF
NA	TRBJ1-4	TRBV25-1	NA	TGTGCCAGCAGTGAGGACGTAACTAATGAAAAACTGTTTTTT	CASSEDVTNEKLFF
NA	TRBJ1-1	TRBV19	NA	TGTGCCAGTAGTATAGATTCGGGGTTAGTAGCTTTCTTT	CASSIDSGLVAFF
NA	TRBJ1-5	TRBV27	once	TGTGCCAGCAGTTTAAGGGGCGTGGGGGGTTACAATCAGCCCCAGCATTTT	CASSLRGVGGYNQPQHF
TRBD1	TRBJ1-6	TRBV28	NA	TGTGCCAGCAGTTTGGACAGGGAGGGCACCTATAATTCACCCCTCCACTTT	CASSLDREGTYNSPLHF
NA	TRBJ1-5	TRBV7-2	NA	TGTGCCAGCAGCTTAGATTCGAGGGGGTGGGACTCCAATCAGCCCCAGCATTTT	CASSLDSRGWDSNQPQHF
NA	TRBJ2-3	TRBV2	NA	TGTGCCAGCAGTGTTGGCAGGGCGACAGATACGCAGTATTTT	CASSVGRATDTQYF
TRBD1	TRBJ1-3	TRBV2	NA	TGTGCCAGCGCAGGACAGGCTGGAAACACCATATATTTT	CASAGQAGNTIYF
NA	TRBJ1-1	TRBV9	NA	TGTGCCAGCAGCGCTACTGACACGAACACTGAAGCTTTCTTT	CASSATDTNTEAFF
NA	TRBJ2-7	TRBV27	NA	TGTGCCAGCAGTTTTAGCGGATCCTACGAGCAGTACTTC	CASSFSGSYEQYF
TRBD1	TRBJ2-7	TRBV10-2	NA	TGCGCCAGCAGTGAAAGGGAGAGGGACAGGCGAAGCTCCTACGAGCAGTACTTC	CASSERERDRRSSYEQYF
NA	TRBJ2-4	TRBV5-6	NA	TGTGCCAGCAGCGGACTAGCCAAAAACATTCAGTACTTC	CASSGLAKNIQYF
NA	TRBJ1-1	TRBV28	NA	TGTGCCAGCAGGGGGTCGGGTCCGGGAAACACTGAAGCTTTCTTT	CASRGSGPGNTEAFF
TRBD1	TRBJ1-6	TRBV6-5	NA	TGTGCCAGCAGTTACATAGCACAGGGGACCAATTCACCCCTCCACTTT	CASSYIAQGTNSPLHF
NA	TRBJ2-4	TRBV9	NA	TGTGCCAGCAGCGTCCTAGGAGATGGCAACATTCAGTACTTC	CASSVLGDGNIQYF
NA	TRBJ2-7	TRBV6-2/TRBV6-3	NA	TGTGCCAGCAGTCCCTCGGGACGCCCTGCCGCTTCGTACTTC	CASSPSGRPAASYF
NA	TRBJ2-5	TRBV6-2/TRBV6-3	NA	TGTGCCAGCAGTATCTTAGGGTGGGAGGAGACCCAGTACTTC	CASSILGWEETQYF
TRBD1	TRBJ1-5	TRBV7-2	NA	TGTGCCAGCAGCTTGTACAGGGGGCCGGGCAATCAGCCCCAGCATTTT	CASSLYRGPGNQPQHF
TRBD2	TRBJ2-7	TRBV7-8	NA	TGTGCCAGCAGCCGATCGGGACTAGCGGCCTCCTACGAGCAGTACTTC	CASSRSGLAASYEQYF
NA	TRBJ1-2	TRBV5-4	NA	TGTGCCAGCAGCTTGGCAAACTATGGCTACACCTTC	CASSLANYGYTF
NA	TRBJ2-7	TRBV6-2/TRBV6-3	NA	TGTGCCAGCAGTTACGTTACAGTACCTGCCTACGAGCAGTACTTC	CASSYVTVPAYEQYF
TRBD1	TRBJ1-3	TRBV29-1	NA	TGCAGCGCAACCGACAGGGGTGGAAACACCATATATTTT	CSATDRGGNTIYF
NA	TRBJ2-5	TRBV13	NA	TGTGCCAGCAGCTTAAGGAGGGAGGAGACCCAGTACTTC	CASSLRREETQYF
TRBD2	TRBJ2-1	TRBV7-2	NA	TGTGCCAGCAGCTTTATACTAGCGGGAGGTCTCGGTGAGCAGTTCTTC	CASSFILAGGLGEQFF
NA	TRBJ1-4	TRBV19	NA	TGTGCCAGTAGTACCTCGGGGTCCGAAAAACTGTTTTTT	CASSTSGSEKLFF
NA	TRBJ2-3	TRBV27	NA	TGTGCCAGCAAAGTCTGGCAGGGCACAGATACGCAGTATTTT	CASKVWQGTDTQYF
NA	TRBJ1-1	TRBV11-2	once	TGTGCCAGCAGCCTCGGAGACACTGAAGCTTTCTTT	CASSLGDTEAFF
TRBD1	TRBJ2-3	TRBV4-1	NA	TGCGCCAGCAGCCTCAGCAGGGACAGATACCCCCCAGATACGCAGTATTTT	CASSLSRDRYPPDTQYF
TRBD2	TRBJ2-1	TRBV15	once	TGTGCCACCAGCAGAGATAACGCGGGAGTCAGCAATGAGCAGTTCTTC	CATSRDNAGVSNEQFF
NA	TRBJ1-4	TRBV19	NA	TGTGCCAGCCACTCGACGGGGCACCCAGGGGAAAAACTGTTTTTT	CASHSTGHPGEKLFF
NA	TRBJ1-5	TRBV5-1	NA	TGCGCCAGCAGCTTGGTGGCAGGGGGCAATCAGCCCCAGCATTTT	CASSLVAGGNQPQHF
TRBD1	TRBJ2-2	TRBV11-2	NA	TGTGCCAGCAGTCCTCAGGGGGATTGGGGGGAGCTGTTTTTT	CASSPQGDWGELFF
NA	TRBJ1-5	TRBV24-1	NA	TGTGCCACCAGTGAGTGGGGTACAAATCAGCCCCAGCATTTT	CATSEWGTNQPQHF